This T cell receptor (beta chain) was identified in a study of siplizumab effects on memory and regulatory T cells. CDR1 is LNHDA and CDR2 is SQIVND in the germline V gene (reference sequence). The CDR3 sequence is 13 residues long. The V segment lost 11 bases and the J segment 5 bases; nucleotides outside the gene matches: 7. Generated by immunoSEQ multiplex PCR, the TCRdb table keeps only in-frame clones and is missing some. The sample lists 70,000 to 90,000 clones, approximately 90% occurring once. This chain joins TRBV19 and TRBJ2-5, with 11 bases fitting TRBD2. The sequencing input was CD4+ T cells sorted from blood. This receptor was identified in a human donor in good health. The CDR3 is CAAQLAGVETQYF. DNA of the CDR3: TGTGCCGCCCAACTAGCGGGAGTTGAGACCCAGTACTTC. The full variable domain, with the rest looked up from reference TRBV19 and TRBJ2-5, is DGGITQSPKYLFRKEGQNVTLSCEQNLNHDAMYWYRQDPGQGLRLIYYSQIVNDFQKGDIAEGYSVSREKKESFPLTVTSAQKNPTAFYLCAAQLAGVETQYFGPGTRLLVL.